One and the same sample provided the 8 T cell receptor beta chains below, sequenced in a study of post-analysis software for immune sequencing data. The study, taken as a whole, reports: Elevated frequency relative to controls characterized several TRBV segments in patients, TRBV5-6, TRBV5-1 and TRBV20-1 among them.

These receptors' antigens are unknown. Unique molecular identifiers were built into the TCR beta cDNA libraries. One entry per CDR3 protein, called by TCRdb with MiXCR from the PCR reads. In the table there are more than 500,000 distinct CDR3 sequences, less than 40% of which are singletons. Sequencing was carried out using blood. All receptors come from a girl between 2 and 17 years old with multiple sclerosis.

This clonotype was found a few times. The rearrangement joins TRBV10-3 to TRBJ2-5; 10 bases align to TRBD1. This CDR3 spans 15 amino acids. V lost 8 bases and J lost 5; bases outside the gene matches: 11. Per the germline V gene, CDR1 is ENHRY and CDR2 is SYGVKD. The CDR3: CAISKPGQGKETQYF. CDR3 coding DNA: TGTGCCATCTCCAAGCCGGGACAGGGGAAGGAGACCCAGTACTTC.

The chain couples TRBV4-1 to TRBJ2-3, with a possible D match to TRBD2 (5 bases). Trimming left V 0 bases short and J 1 base short, with 8 bases between. The germline V gene has CDR1 MGHRA and CDR2 YSYEKL. This CDR3 spans 15 amino acids. CDR3 amino acids: CASSQELGGTDTQYF. CDR3 sequence (DNA): TGCGCCAGCAGCCAAGAACTCGGGGGCACAGATACGCAGTATTTT.

This clonotype was counted only a few times. The V gene is TRBV10-3, the J gene TRBJ2-7, with 8 bases aligning to TRBD1. V dropped 4 bases and J dropped 5; count of bases not matched to a gene: 10. CDR1 ENHRY and CDR2 SYGVKD come from the germline V gene. This CDR3 is 15 amino acids long. The CDR3 coding sequence is TGTGCCATCAGTGGACAGACAGGGGCTGGTCACGAGCAGTACTTC. This translates into CAISGQTGAGHEQYF.

The sample holds a few counts of this clonotype. The genes are TRBV5-1 and TRBJ1-2, with 7 positions matching TRBD1. Trimming at V came to 4 bases and at J to 4 bases, leaving 7 bases not matched to a gene. Per the germline V gene, CDR1 is SGHRS and CDR2 is YFSETQ. The CDR3 is made up of 14 amino acids. CDR3 loop: CASSGRDRLYGYTF. Here the CDR3 DNA reads TGCGCCAGCAGCGGCCGGGACAGACTCTATGGCTACACCTTC.

This clonotype was counted between two and nine times. This chain joins TRBV4-2 and TRBJ2-1, with 11 bases aligning to TRBD2. The CDR3 loop spans 16 amino acids. In germline, CDR1 is LGHNA, CDR2 YNFKEQ. V was pared by 2 bases and J by 5 bases, with 5 bases of the junction left unmatched. The CDR3 here is CASSQLGTSGNNEQFF. The CDR3 DNA sequence: TGTGCCAGCAGCCAATTAGGGACTAGCGGAAACAATGAGCAGTTCTTC.

J is TRBJ1-2 and V is TRBV29-1; D is ambiguous. V lost 6 bases, J lost 4 bases, and 12 bases lay in between. This CDR3 is 12 amino acids long. Germline V gene data show CDR1 as SQVTM and CDR2 as ANQGSEA. The CDR3 spells CSVRPTPYGYTF. Written as DNA, the CDR3 is TGCAGCGTCCGGCCCACCCCCTATGGCTACACCTTC.

This rearrangement joins TRBV7-2 to TRBJ2-1; possible D gene TRBD2, 5 bases. The CDR3 is 15 residues long. Germline V gene lookup returns CDR1 SGHTA and CDR2 FQGNSA. Trimming shortened V by 3 bases and J by 2 bases, and 11 bases separated the two germline ends. This CDR3 reads CASSFTSTTYNEQFF. The CDR3 region has the DNA TGTGCCAGCAGCTTCACTAGTACAACCTACAATGAGCAGTTCTTC.

This chain uses TRBV5-1 with TRBJ2-5; D remains unclear. The V end was cut by 1 base, the J end by 11 bases, with 15 bases between. Germline V CDR1 and CDR2: SGHRS, YFSETQ. The CDR3 spans 13 residues. The CDR3, as DNA: TGCGCCAGCAGCTTGCCGACGGAGAATGAGCAGTACTTC. It is translated as CASSLPTENEQYF.